Following are 27 T cell receptor beta chains from one sample sequenced in a study of T cell responses to AZD1222 COVID-19 vaccine. The method was immunoSEQ multiplex PCR; TCRdb's version includes in-frame clones alone and lacks a portion of them. The sample lists some 190,000 clones; about 89% were seen once. The sequences come from peripheral blood, collected 28 days after the second AZD1222 dose. These receptors originate from an adult who received the AZD1222 COVID-19 vaccine.

CDR3: CASSLLGATDRAFF. DNA of the CDR3: TGTGCCAGCAGCCTCCTGGGGGCTACAGATAGGGCTTTCTTT. The rearrangement joins TRBV7-9 to TRBJ1-1, with a tentative D call TRBD1 (6 bases). This CDR3 comprises 14 residues. Trimming left V 5 bases short and J 11 bases short, with 21 bases between. Germline CDR1 SEHNR, CDR2 FQNEAQ (reference sequence).

The chain has TRBV2 and TRBJ2-7; a weak D match, TRBD1 (6 bases). From germline, CDR1 is SNHLY and CDR2 FYNNEI. CDR3 length: 15 amino acids. Trimming pared 6 bases from V and 0 bases from J, leaving 15 bases between. CDR3 loop: CASREQGRPSYEQYF. CDR3 sequence (DNA): TGTGCCAGCAGAGAACAGGGACGGCCCTCCTACGAGCAGTACTTC.

This clone was seen once. This chain uses TRBV6-5 with TRBJ1-4; D perhaps matches TRBD1 (6 bases). Trimming shortened V by 6 bases and J by 4 bases, and 15 bases separated the two germline ends. CDR1 and CDR2 (germline): MNHEY, SVGAGI. The CDR3 is 15 amino acids. The DNA for the CDR3 is TGTGCCAGCAGGTTTACAGGGCTCCTTAATGAAAAACTGTTTTTT. Amino acid sequence: CASRFTGLLNEKLFF.

The chain couples TRBV5-6 to TRBJ1-6; D gene unclear. The germline V gene has CDR1 SGHDT and CDR2 YYEEEE. Trimming left V 4 bases short and J 9 bases short, with 8 bases between. The CDR3 has 12 residues. Here the CDR3 DNA reads TGTGCCAGCAGCCCCGGGGTTTCACCCCTCCACTTT. This sequence encodes CASSPGVSPLHF.

The chain is built from TRBV23-1 and TRBJ2-7; D is uncertain. TRBV23-1 is marked as an open reading frame, function uncertain. V shed 4 bases and J shed 2 bases, with 12 bases lying between them. The CDR3 loop spans 14 amino acids. The CDR3 bases are TGCGCCAGCAGTCTAGGCAGGAATACCTACGAGCAGTACTTC. Its protein product is CASSLGRNTYEQYF.

The chain combines TRBV5-1 with TRBJ1-2; TRBD1 is a possible D gene (5 bases). The CDR3 has 14 residues. Germline CDR1 is SGHRS and CDR2 is YFSETQ. V gave up 2 bases and J gave up 4 bases, with 12 bases separating them. Written as DNA, the CDR3 is TGCGCCAGCAGCTTTCAGGGTTTCTCCTATGGCTACACCTTC. Translation gives CASSFQGFSYGYTF.

The chain couples TRBV2 to TRBJ2-3; 7 positions agree with TRBD1. After removal of 6 bases from V and 6 bases from J, the junction contained 9 bases not matched to a gene. This CDR3 contains 14 residues. Germline V CDR1 and CDR2: SNHLY, FYNNEI. DNA for the CDR3: TGTGCCAGCAGCAGGTTAGACAGGGATGATACGCAGTATTTT. This encodes CASSRLDRDDTQYF.

The chain uses TRBV4-2 and TRBJ2-1, with TRBD2 matching 14 bases. Germline V gene lookup returns CDR1 LGHNA and CDR2 YNFKEQ. Unmatched junction bases numbered 11, after V lost 3 bases and J lost 10 bases. This CDR3 spans 17 amino acids. CDR3 sequence: CASSQERLAGGPGEQFF. The CDR3 nucleotides are TGTGCCAGCAGCCAGGAAAGACTAGCGGGGGGGCCTGGGGAGCAGTTCTTC.

V usage is TRBV5-1 and J usage is TRBJ1-4, with D perhaps TRBD1 (6 bases). The germline V gene has CDR1 SGHRS and CDR2 YFSETQ. Trimming cost V 4 bases and J 7 bases, with 17 bases left between them. The CDR3 has 15 residues. CDR3 nucleotide sequence: TGCGCCAGCAGCGCCGGGGGCACGGGACGTGAAAAACTGTTTTTT. It codes for CASSAGGTGREKLFF.

The chain couples TRBV2 to TRBJ2-7, with TRBD1 matching over 7 bases. This CDR3 region has 13 residues. The V gene's germline CDR1 is SNHLY and CDR2 FYNNEI. J lost 6 bases, V lost 6 bases, and 8 bases had no gene match. The CDR3 here is CASSPRDSGEQYF. In DNA, the CDR3 is TGTGCCAGCAGCCCTAGGGACAGCGGCGAGCAGTACTTC.

V gene TRBV28 combines with J gene TRBJ2-7; TRBD1 agrees at 9 bases. CDR3 length equals 21 residues. Germline CDR1 reads MDHEN; CDR2 reads SYDVKM. The V segment lost 9 bases and the J segment 1 base; nucleotides outside the gene matches: 28. The DNA for the CDR3 is TGTGCCAGTTCAACCCTCTGGGACAGGGCATATCATCCCCTTGAGTCCTACGAGCAGTACTTC. Encoded protein: CASSTLWDRAYHPLESYEQYF.

V gene TRBV3-1 (or the pseudogene TRBV3-2) combines with J gene TRBJ2-7; D unresolved. The CDR3 contains 13 residues. The V end lost 4 bases, the J end lost 6 bases, and 13 bases lay between the germline ends. Germline V gene sequence: CDR1 LGHDT, CDR2 YNNKEL (reference sequence). The CDR3 here is CASSPPGRLEQYF. The CDR3 nucleotides read TGTGCCAGCAGCCCGCCGGGTCGACTCGAGCAGTACTTC.

Here the CDR3 reads CASSLRDPYEQYF. The CDR3 region has the DNA TGTGCCAGCAGCCTCAGGGACCCCTACGAGCAGTACTTC. V usage is TRBV21-1 and J usage is TRBJ2-7. TRBV21-1 corresponds to a pseudogene. The CDR3 runs 13 residues.

The chain carries TRBV19 and TRBJ1-5; D is ambiguous. The CDR3 is 15 residues long. Trimming pared 3 bases from V and 0 bases from J, leaving 9 bases between. Per the germline V gene, CDR1 is LNHDA and CDR2 is SQIVND (reference sequence). CDR3: CASSIWRYSNQPQHF. The CDR3 DNA follows: TGTGCCAGTAGTATTTGGAGGTATAGCAATCAGCCCCAGCATTTT.

The chain joins TRBV4-3 to TRBJ2-1; 13 nucleotides match TRBD2. The CDR3 has 15 amino acids. V was clipped by 1 base and J by 12 bases; unmatched bases: 6. The germline V gene has CDR1 LGHNA and CDR2 YSLEER. The CDR3 sequence is CASSQATSGGFAQFF. The CDR3 DNA reads as TGCGCCAGCAGCCAAGCGACTAGCGGGGGGTTCGCGCAGTTCTTC.

The chain uses TRBV12-3 or TRBV12-4 and TRBJ2-1; no firm D call. CDR3 length: 12 residues. The V end lost 9 bases, the J end lost 4 bases, and 10 bases lay between the germline ends. The DNA of the CDR3 is TGTGCCAGTGGATCCCTGTACAATGAGCAGTTCTTC. It translates to CASGSLYNEQFF.

The chain links TRBV15 to TRBJ2-1; 8 nucleotides match TRBD2. After removal of 2 bases from V and 8 bases from J, the junction contained 5 bases not matched to a gene. CDR3 length: 14 amino acids. CDR1 is LNHNV, CDR2 YYDKDF, per germline (reference sequence). CDR3 sequence reads: CATSRRGGVDEQFF. DNA of the CDR3: TGTGCCACCAGCAGACGGGGGGGTGTGGATGAGCAGTTCTTC.

This chain uses TRBV29-1 with TRBJ2-5; 8 nucleotides line up with TRBD2. CDR1 is SQVTM, CDR2 ANQGSEA, per germline. V shed 5 bases and J 5 bases; nucleotides not matched to a gene: 10. This CDR3 has 14 residues. The CDR3 loop is CSVSAGGGRETQYF. Here the CDR3 DNA reads TGCAGCGTTTCTGCCGGGGGGGGCAGGGAGACCCAGTACTTC. The full variable domain, completed using reference TRBV29-1 and TRBJ2-5, is SAVISQKPSRDICQRGTSLTIQCQVDSQVTMMFWYRQQPGQSLTLIATANQGSEATYESGFVIDKFPISRPNLTFSTLTVSNMSPEDSSIYLCSVSAGGGRETQYFGPGTRLLVL.

This chain connects TRBV4-1 to TRBJ1-3; D perhaps matches TRBD1 (5 bases). Germline CDR1 is MGHRA and CDR2 is YSYEKL. V lost 5 bases, J lost 0 bases, and 17 bases lay in between. The CDR3 covers 17 residues. CDR3 nucleotide sequence: TGCGCCAGCAGCACCTTACAGGACCCCGACTCTGGAAACACCATATATTTT. It specifies CASSTLQDPDSGNTIYF.

This chain links TRBV30 with TRBJ1-2; D is perhaps TRBD1 (5 bases). V was clipped by 5 bases and J by 4 bases, with 14 bases between them. Germline V gives CDR1 GTSNPN, CDR2 SVGIG (reference sequence). CDR3 length equals 13 residues. CDR3 loop: CAWAGTAFYGYTF. The CDR3 DNA is TGTGCCTGGGCTGGGACGGCGTTCTATGGCTACACCTTC.

The V and J genes are TRBV27 and TRBJ1-5, with 9 nucleotides matching TRBD1. V trimming: 8 bases; J trimming: 6 bases; junction bases outside the gene matches: 5. The CDR3 has 13 residues. Germline V CDR1 and CDR2: MNHEY, SMNVEV (reference sequence). The CDR3 reads CASSQGAGQPQHF. Written as DNA, the CDR3 is TGTGCCAGCTCACAGGGGGCAGGTCAGCCCCAGCATTTT.

This rearrangement joins TRBV3-1 (or the pseudogene TRBV3-2) to TRBJ2-1, with D unresolved. This CDR3 spans 17 amino acids. With 1 base removed from V and 4 bases from J, the gap between germline ends came to 17 bases. Germline V CDR1 and CDR2: LGHDT, YNNKEL (reference sequence). CDR3 residues: CASSQGMSPPRYNEQFF. The CDR3 nucleotides read TGTGCCAGCAGCCAAGGAATGTCCCCGCCTAGATACAATGAGCAGTTCTTC.

The CDR3 region is CASSDLSTEANEKLFF. The CDR3 bases are TGTGCCAGCAGTGATCTTTCGACAGAGGCTAATGAAAAACTGTTTTTT. V gene TRBV6-1 combines with J gene TRBJ1-4; the D gene is possibly TRBD1 (5 bases). The V end lost 3 bases, the J end lost 3 bases, and 14 bases lay between the germline ends. The CDR3 length is 16 residues. CDR1 and CDR2 from the germline V gene are MNHNS and SASEGT.

This rearrangement joins TRBV7-9 to TRBJ1-1; D may be TRBD1 (5 bases). Germline V gene data show CDR1 as SEHNR and CDR2 as FQNEAQ (reference sequence). V lost 0 bases to trimming and J lost 4 bases, with 9 bases between them. The CDR3 runs to 14 residues. CDR3 bases: TGTGCCAGCAGCTTAGCGTCTGGGGGCACTGAAGCTTTCTTT. Protein: CASSLASGGTEAFF.

The V gene is TRBV29-1, the J gene TRBJ2-3; the D is unclear. The CDR3 loop spans 12 amino acids. The V gene's germline CDR1 is SQVTM and CDR2 ANQGSEA. V lost 7 bases to trimming and J lost 3 bases, with 11 bases between them. CDR3 nucleotides: TGCAGCGCCCCCCTAAGGACAGATACGCAGTATTTT. Translation: CSAPLRTDTQYF.

The genes are TRBV19 and TRBJ1-3, with a possible D match to TRBD1 (6 bases). V was pared by 7 bases and J by 0 bases, with 19 bases between. Germline values: CDR1 LNHDA, CDR2 SQIVND (reference sequence). The CDR3 spans 17 residues. CDR3 amino acids: CASTEVPGANSGNTIYF. CDR3 nucleotides: TGTGCCAGTACCGAAGTCCCAGGGGCCAACTCTGGAAACACCATATATTTT. The entire variable domain, with the rest obtained from reference TRBV19 and TRBJ1-3, is as follows: DGGITQSPKYLFRKEGQNVTLSCEQNLNHDAMYWYRQDPGQGLRLIYYSQIVNDFQKGDIAEGYSVSREKKESFPLTVTSAQKNPTAFYLCASTEVPGANSGNTIYFGEGSWLTVV.

The rearrangement joins TRBV6-6 to TRBJ1-1; tentatively, D is TRBD1 (6 bases). CDR3 length: 15 residues. Per the germline V gene, CDR1 is MNHNY and CDR2 is SVGAGI (reference sequence). V was trimmed by 6 bases and J by 5 bases, leaving 19 bases between them. The CDR3: CASRPGERQGTEAFF. The DNA of the CDR3 is TGTGCCAGCAGACCAGGCGAGAGGCAGGGGACTGAAGCTTTCTTT.